This TCR beta chain is from a study of CD8+CD57+ T cells in acquired aplastic anemia. In regard to this clonotype: This may come from a read error, since a much larger clone is one base off.

All patients picked for sequencing had shown, by flow cytometry, an expansion of CD8+CD57+ cells. With 2 bases clipped from V and 9 bases from J, the junction kept 9 bases outside the gene matches. The CDR3 length is 15 residues. Germline CDR1 reads DFQATT; CDR2 reads SNEGSKA (reference sequence). Investigators profiled TCR beta VDJ and CDR3 from genomic DNA template. TCRdb redid the calling of the reads with MiXCR, one entry per CDR3 protein. The data show some 200,000 distinct CDR3 sequences, 65% seen once. The chain has TRBV20-1 and TRBJ1-6; TRBD1 agrees at 8 bases. The specimen sequenced was sorted CD4+, CD8+, or CD8+CD57+ T cells (not recorded which) from PBMCs. The clonotype was recovered from a human donor with aplastic anemia. The CDR3 DNA reads as TGCAGTGCTAGAATTATCGGGACAGGCAGTTCACCCCTCCACTTT. It specifies CSARIIGTGSSPLHF.